The T cell receptor (beta chain) described here comes from a study of CXCR3-negative and CXCR3-positive naive CD8 T cells. Study-level background: A total of some 130 million TRB reads was generated, with about 1.5 +/- 0.3 million per library. The study's findings and limits: Researchers reported similar TRBV-TRBJ usage in naive CXCR3-negative and CXCR3-positive cells, though memory differed. Diversity proved comparably high across both naive subsets and much lower in memory CD8+ cells. For the naive subsets, surface CD5 was similar, and TCR strength was inferred from TRB CDR3 properties.

In preparing the TRB cDNA libraries, 5' RACE with UMI labels was used. TCRdb reprocessed the 5' RACE reads and keeps a single row for each CDR3 protein, giving no DNA. This sample's table has some 38,000 distinct CDR3 sequences. Details on this clonotype: Its antigen remains unknown.

The material sequenced was memory CD8+ T cells from blood. The TCR originated in a human donor in good health. Some clones in this sample may be carry-over from other donors' samples.

CDR3 loop: CASSLQAGVYNEQFF. The J gene is TRBJ2-1, the V gene TRBV7-3; TCRdb's D gene call, TRBD2, goes unchecked for lack of DNA. CDR3 length: 15 amino acids. Per the germline V gene, CDR1 is SGHTA and CDR2 is FQGTGA.